This T cell receptor beta chain was retrieved from a study of blood T cell repertoires in COVID-19. Study context: COVID-19 samples, acute and convalescent, were from the United States, Italy and Spain. T cells, B-cell-depleted T cells, or PBMCs provided the cDNA or gDNA that served as material.

In the authors' workflow: Estimates of nucleated cell counts were drawn from the amplification of reference gene primers. Libraries were prepared by immunoSEQ multiplex PCR; TCRdb keeps only in-frame clonotypes and omits some of them. The D gene and trimming were derived from the DNA, and the V and J assignments and clone size from that table. Here the sample spans about 270,000 clones, under 90% being singletons. CDR3 length: 15 residues. Trimming removed 3 bases from V and 6 bases from J, with 18 bases in between. Germline CDR1 is MGHDK and CDR2 is SYGVNS. This clonotype was obtained from a woman aged 18-29 years with acute or convalescent COVID-19. The sample comprised peripheral blood. The gene calls are TRBV25-1 and TRBJ2-7; the D gene is possibly TRBD1 (6 bases). The CDR3 DNA reads as TGTGCCAGCAGTGATGCCGGGACATCGTATGTCGAGCAGTACTTC. This encodes CASSDAGTSYVEQYF.